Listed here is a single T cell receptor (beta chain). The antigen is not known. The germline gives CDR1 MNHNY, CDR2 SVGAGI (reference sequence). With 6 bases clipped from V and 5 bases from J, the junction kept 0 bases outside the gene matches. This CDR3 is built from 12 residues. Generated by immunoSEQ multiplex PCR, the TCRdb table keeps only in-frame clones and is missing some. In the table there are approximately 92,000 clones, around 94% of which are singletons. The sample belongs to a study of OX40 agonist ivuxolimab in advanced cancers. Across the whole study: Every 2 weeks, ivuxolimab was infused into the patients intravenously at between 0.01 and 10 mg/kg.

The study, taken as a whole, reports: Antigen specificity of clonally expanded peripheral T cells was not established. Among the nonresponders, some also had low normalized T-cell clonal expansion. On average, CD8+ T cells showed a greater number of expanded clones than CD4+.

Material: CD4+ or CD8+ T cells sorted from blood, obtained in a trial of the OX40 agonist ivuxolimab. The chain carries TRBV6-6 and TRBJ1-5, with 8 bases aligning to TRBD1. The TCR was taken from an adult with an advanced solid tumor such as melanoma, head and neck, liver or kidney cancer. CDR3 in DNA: TGTGCCAGCAGGGGACAGGATCAGCCCCAGCATTTT. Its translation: CASRGQDQPQHF.